Listed below are T cell receptor beta chains from one sample, sequenced in a study of T cell clones after liver transplantation. Assay used: immunoSEQ multiplex PCR; TCRdb lists only in-frame clones, some missing. Of 53,000 or so clones in the sample, roughly 80% were seen once. The sequencing here drew on CD4+ T cells from blood, taken before liver transplant. The receptors were gathered from a human donor who received a liver transplant. The CDR3 runs from the conserved cysteine through the conserved F or W. The D gene is left open where the match is weak. Clone size is stated in some rows and not others, as once, few, many or a class when expanded.

V gene: TRBV5-5
J gene: TRBJ2-1
D gene: TRBD1
clone size: NA
CDR3 DNA: TGTGCCAGCAGCCACCTACTCGGACAGGGAAACAATGAGCAGTTCTTC
CDR3 protein: CASSHLLGQGNNEQFF

V gene: TRBV4-2
J gene: TRBJ1-2
D gene: NA
clone size: NA
CDR3 DNA: TGTGCCAGCAGCCAAGTCGGGCGGGCCTTTAGGAGCTACACCTTC
CDR3 protein: CASSQVGRAFRSYTF

V gene: TRBV29-1
J gene: TRBJ2-4
D gene: TRBD1
clone size: NA
CDR3 DNA: TGCAGCGCCTCTCCGGGACAGGGGAAAAACATTCAGTACTTC
CDR3 protein: CSASPGQGKNIQYF

V gene: TRBV7-6
J gene: TRBJ1-6
D gene: NA
clone size: few
CDR3 DNA: TGTGCCAGCAGCCCCCGGGGTTATAATTCACCCCTCCACTTT
CDR3 protein: CASSPRGYNSPLHF

V gene: TRBV4-3
J gene: TRBJ2-7
D gene: NA
clone size: once
CDR3 DNA: TGCGCCAGCAGCCAAGATCGGTTGAGATCTCGAAACTACGAGCAGTACTTC
CDR3 protein: CASSQDRLRSRNYEQYF

V gene: TRBV5-6
J gene: TRBJ2-2
D gene: TRBD1
clone size: NA
CDR3 DNA: TGTGCCAGCAGCTTGGCGATCGCCGGGACAGGGGTCCTAGGGGAGCTGTTTTTT
CDR3 protein: CASSLAIAGTGVLGELFF

V gene: TRBV5-4
J gene: TRBJ1-2
D gene: NA
clone size: once
CDR3 DNA: TGTGCCAGCAGCTTGGCAGGGGAAAGAGGTGGCTACACCTTC
CDR3 protein: CASSLAGERGGYTF

V gene: TRBV11-3
J gene: TRBJ2-1
D gene: NA
clone size: once
CDR3 DNA: TGTGCCAGCAGCCAGGACCAGGCAAATGAGCAGTTCTTC
CDR3 protein: CASSQDQANEQFF

V gene: TRBV5-6
J gene: TRBJ1-1
D gene: NA
clone size: few
CDR3 DNA: TGTGCCAGCAGCCTGGTACAGAGGAACACTGAAGCTTTCTTT
CDR3 protein: CASSLVQRNTEAFF

V gene: TRBV7-3
J gene: TRBJ2-3
D gene: NA
clone size: NA
CDR3 DNA: TGTGCCAGCAGCGTCGAGGGGACTGGCGGAGATACGCAGTATTTT
CDR3 protein: CASSVEGTGGDTQYF

V gene: TRBV14
J gene: TRBJ2-5
D gene: NA
clone size: NA
CDR3 DNA: TGTGCCAGCAGCCAAGCCCAAGTGGGGAAAGAGACCCAGTACTTC
CDR3 protein: CASSQAQVGKETQYF

V gene: TRBV5-1
J gene: TRBJ1-1
D gene: NA
clone size: NA
CDR3 DNA: TGCGCCAGCAGCGGAACAGGGCTAATGAACACTGAAGCTTTCTTT
CDR3 protein: CASSGTGLMNTEAFF

V gene: TRBV6-1
J gene: TRBJ2-2
D gene: TRBD1
clone size: NA
CDR3 DNA: TGTGCCAGCAGTGAAGCAGGGTGGCAGGGGGCGGGGGAGCTGTTTTTT
CDR3 protein: CASSEAGWQGAGELFF

V gene: TRBV4-1
J gene: TRBJ2-3
D gene: NA
clone size: NA
CDR3 DNA: TGCGCCAGCAGCCAAGATCCCCGCACAGATACGCAGTATTTT
CDR3 protein: CASSQDPRTDTQYF

V gene: TRBV10-3
J gene: TRBJ2-7
D gene: NA
clone size: NA
CDR3 DNA: TGTGCCATCAGTGAGAGGCAGATGTTGAACGAGCAGTACTTC
CDR3 protein: CAISERQMLNEQYF